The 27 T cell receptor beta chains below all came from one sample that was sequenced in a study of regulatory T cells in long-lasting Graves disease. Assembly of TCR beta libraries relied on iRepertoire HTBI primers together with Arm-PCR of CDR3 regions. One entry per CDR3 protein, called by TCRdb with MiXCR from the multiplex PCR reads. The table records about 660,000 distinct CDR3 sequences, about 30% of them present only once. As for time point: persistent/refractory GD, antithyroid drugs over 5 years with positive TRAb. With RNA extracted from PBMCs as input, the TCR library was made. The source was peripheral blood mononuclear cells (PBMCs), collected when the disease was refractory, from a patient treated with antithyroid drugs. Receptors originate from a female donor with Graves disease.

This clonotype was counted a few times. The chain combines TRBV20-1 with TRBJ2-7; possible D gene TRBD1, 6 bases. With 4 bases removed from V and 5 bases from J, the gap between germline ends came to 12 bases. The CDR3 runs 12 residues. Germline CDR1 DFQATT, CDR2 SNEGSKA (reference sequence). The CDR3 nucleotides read TGCAGTGCTAACCAACAGGGTCACGAGCAGTACTTC. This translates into CSANQQGHEQYF.

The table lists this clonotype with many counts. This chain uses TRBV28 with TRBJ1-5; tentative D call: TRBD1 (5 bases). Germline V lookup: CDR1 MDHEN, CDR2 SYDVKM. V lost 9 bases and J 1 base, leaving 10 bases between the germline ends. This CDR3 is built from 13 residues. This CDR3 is CASTGTSNQPQHF. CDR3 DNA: TGTGCCAGTACCGGGACCAGCAATCAGCCCCAGCATTTT.

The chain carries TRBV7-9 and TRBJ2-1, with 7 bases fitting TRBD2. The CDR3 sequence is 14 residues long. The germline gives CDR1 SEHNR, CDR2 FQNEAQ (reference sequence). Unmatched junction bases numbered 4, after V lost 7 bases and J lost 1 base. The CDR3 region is CASTDSGSYNEQFF. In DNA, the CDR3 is TGTGCCAGCACCGATAGCGGGTCCTACAATGAGCAGTTCTTC.

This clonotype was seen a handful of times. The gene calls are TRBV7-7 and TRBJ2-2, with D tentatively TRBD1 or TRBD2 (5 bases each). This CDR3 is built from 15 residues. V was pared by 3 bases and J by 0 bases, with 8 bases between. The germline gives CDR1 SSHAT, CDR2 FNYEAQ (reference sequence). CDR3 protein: CASSLMGPNTGELFF. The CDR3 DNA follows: TGTGCCAGCAGCTTGATGGGACCGAACACCGGGGAGCTGTTTTTT.

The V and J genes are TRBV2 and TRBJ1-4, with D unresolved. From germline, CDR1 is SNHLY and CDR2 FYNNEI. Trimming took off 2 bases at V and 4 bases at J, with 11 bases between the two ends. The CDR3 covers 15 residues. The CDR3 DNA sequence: TGTGCCAGCAGTGAAACCCCGAGTAATAATGAAAAACTGTTTTTT. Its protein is CASSETPSNNEKLFF. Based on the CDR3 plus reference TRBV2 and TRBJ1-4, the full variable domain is EPEVTQTPSHQVTQMGQEVILRCVPISNHLYFYWYRQILGQKVEFLVSFYNNEISEKSEIFDDQFSVERPDGSNFTLKIRSTKLEDSAMYFCASSETPSNNEKLFFGSGTQLSVL.

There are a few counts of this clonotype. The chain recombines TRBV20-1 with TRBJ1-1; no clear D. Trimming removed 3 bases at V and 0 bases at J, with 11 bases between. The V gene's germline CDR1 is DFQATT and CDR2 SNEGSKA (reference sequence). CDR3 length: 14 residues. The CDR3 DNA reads TGCAGTGCTAGCACGGCGGTGGTGAACACTGAAGCTTTCTTT. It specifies CSASTAVVNTEAFF.

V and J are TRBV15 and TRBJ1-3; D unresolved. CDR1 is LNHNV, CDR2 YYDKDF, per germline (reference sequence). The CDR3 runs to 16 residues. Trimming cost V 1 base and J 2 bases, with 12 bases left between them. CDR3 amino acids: CATSRGEGVTGNTIYF. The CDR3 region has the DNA TGTGCCACCAGCAGAGGCGAGGGAGTAACTGGAAACACCATATATTTT.

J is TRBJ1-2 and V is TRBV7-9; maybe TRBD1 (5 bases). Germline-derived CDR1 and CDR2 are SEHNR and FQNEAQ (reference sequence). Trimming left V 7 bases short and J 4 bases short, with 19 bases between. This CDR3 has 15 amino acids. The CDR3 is CASTDQSQEFYGYTF. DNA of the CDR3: TGTGCCAGCACCGATCAATCACAGGAGTTCTATGGCTACACCTTC.

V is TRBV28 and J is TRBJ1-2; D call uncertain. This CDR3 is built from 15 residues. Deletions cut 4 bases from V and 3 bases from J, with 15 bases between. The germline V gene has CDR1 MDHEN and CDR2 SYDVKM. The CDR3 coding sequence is TGTGCCAGCAGTTCCCCCGGGGTTGGGGACTATGGCTACACCTTC. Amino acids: CASSSPGVGDYGYTF.

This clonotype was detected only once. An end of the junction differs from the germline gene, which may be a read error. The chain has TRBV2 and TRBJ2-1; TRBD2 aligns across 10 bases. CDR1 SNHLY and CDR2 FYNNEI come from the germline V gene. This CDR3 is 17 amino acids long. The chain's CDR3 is CASSEGGVLAGVNEQFF. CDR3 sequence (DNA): TGTGCCAGCAGCGAAGGGGGGGTGCTAGCGGGAGTCAATGAGCAGTTCTTC.

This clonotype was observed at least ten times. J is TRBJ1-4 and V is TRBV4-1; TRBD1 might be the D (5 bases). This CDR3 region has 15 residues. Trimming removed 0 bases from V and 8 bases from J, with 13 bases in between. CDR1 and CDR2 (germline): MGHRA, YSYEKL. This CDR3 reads CASSQDPGTGEKLFF. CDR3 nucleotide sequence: TGCGCCAGCAGCCAAGATCCCGGGACGGGGGAAAAACTGTTTTTT.

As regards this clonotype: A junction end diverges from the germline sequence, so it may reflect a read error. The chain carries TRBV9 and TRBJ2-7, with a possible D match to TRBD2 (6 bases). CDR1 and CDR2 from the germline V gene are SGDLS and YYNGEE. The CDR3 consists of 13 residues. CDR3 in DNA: TGTGCCAGCAGCGTAGCTATGACGGGGGATCTCCTCTTC. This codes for CASSVAMTGDLLF.

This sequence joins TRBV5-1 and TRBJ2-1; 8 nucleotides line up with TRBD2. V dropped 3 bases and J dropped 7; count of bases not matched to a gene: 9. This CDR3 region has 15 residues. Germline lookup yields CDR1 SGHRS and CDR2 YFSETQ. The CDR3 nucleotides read TGCGCCAGCAGCTCGATCGGTAGCGGGATGAATGAGCAGTTCTTC. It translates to CASSSIGSGMNEQFF.

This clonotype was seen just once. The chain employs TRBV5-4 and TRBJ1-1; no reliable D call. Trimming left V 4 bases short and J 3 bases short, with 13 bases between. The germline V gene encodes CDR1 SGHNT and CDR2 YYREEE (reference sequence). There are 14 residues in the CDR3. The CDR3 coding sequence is TGTGCCAGCAGCCCCCGGCCAGCTGACACTGAAGCTTTCTTT. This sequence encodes CASSPRPADTEAFF.

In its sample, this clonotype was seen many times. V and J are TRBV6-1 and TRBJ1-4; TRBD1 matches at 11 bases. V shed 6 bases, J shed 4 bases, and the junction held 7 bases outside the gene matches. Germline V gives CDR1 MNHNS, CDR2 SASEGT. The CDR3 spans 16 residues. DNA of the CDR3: TGTGCCAGCAGCATGGACAGGGGGCTGTATAATGAAAAACTGTTTTTT. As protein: CASSMDRGLYNEKLFF.

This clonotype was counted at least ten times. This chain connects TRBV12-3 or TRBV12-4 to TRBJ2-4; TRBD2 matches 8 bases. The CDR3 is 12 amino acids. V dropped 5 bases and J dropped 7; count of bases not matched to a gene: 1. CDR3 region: CASSSGSNIQYF. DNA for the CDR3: TGTGCCAGCAGTAGCGGGAGTAACATTCAGTACTTC.

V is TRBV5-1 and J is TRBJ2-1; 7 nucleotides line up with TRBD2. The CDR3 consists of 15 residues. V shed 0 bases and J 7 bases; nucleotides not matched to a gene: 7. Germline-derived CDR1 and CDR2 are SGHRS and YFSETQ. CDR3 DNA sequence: TGCGCCAGCAGCTTGGTGGGCGGGAGTAATAATGAGCAGTTCTTC. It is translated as CASSLVGGSNNEQFF.

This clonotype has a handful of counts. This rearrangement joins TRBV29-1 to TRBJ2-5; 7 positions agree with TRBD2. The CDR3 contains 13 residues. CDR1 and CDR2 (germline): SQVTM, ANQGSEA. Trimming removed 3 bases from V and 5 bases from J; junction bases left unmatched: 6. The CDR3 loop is CSVDLAVRETQYF. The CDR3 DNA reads TGCAGCGTTGATCTAGCGGTTCGTGAGACCCAGTACTTC.

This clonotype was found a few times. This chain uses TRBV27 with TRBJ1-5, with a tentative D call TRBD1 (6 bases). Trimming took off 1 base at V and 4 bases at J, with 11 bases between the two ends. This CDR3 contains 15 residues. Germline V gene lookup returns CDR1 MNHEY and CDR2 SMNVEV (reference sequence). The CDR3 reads CASSLFAGENQPQHF. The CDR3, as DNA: TGTGCCAGCAGTTTATTTGCAGGGGAGAATCAGCCCCAGCATTTT.

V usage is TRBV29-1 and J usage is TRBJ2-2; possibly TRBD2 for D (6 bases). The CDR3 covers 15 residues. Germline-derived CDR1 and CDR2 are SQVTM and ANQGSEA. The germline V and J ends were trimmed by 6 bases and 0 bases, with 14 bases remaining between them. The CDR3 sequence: CSVLPGSANTGELFF. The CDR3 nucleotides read TGCAGCGTCCTCCCCGGGAGCGCGAACACCGGGGAGCTGTTTTTT.

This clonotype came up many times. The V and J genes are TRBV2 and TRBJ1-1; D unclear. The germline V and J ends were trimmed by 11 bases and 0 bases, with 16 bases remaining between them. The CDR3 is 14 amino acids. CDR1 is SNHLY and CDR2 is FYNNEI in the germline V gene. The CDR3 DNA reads TGTGCCTTTGGGGAAGGCATCTTGAACACTGAAGCTTTCTTT. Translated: CAFGEGILNTEAFF. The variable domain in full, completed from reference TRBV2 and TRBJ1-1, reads EPEVTQTPSHQVTQMGQEVILRCVPISNHLYFYWYRQILGQKVEFLVSFYNNEISEKSEIFDDQFSVERPDGSNFTLKIRSTKLEDSAMYFCAFGEGILNTEAFFGQGTRLTVV.

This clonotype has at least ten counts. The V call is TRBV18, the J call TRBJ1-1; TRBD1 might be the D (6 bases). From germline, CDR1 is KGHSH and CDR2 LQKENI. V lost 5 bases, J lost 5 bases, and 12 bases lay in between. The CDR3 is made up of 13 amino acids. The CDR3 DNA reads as TGTGCCAGCTCAGGGGGGGCGAGGACTGAAGCTTTCTTT. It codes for CASSGGARTEAFF. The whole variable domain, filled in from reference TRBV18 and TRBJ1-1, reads NAGVMQNPRHLVRRRGQEARLRCSPMKGHSHVYWYRQLPEEGLKFMVYLQKENIIDESGMPKERFSAEFPKEGPSILRIQQVVRGDSAAYFCASSGGARTEAFFGQGTRLTVV.

Written as DNA, the CDR3 is TGTGCCAGCAGCTTGGGTACAGTCGACACTGAAGCTTTCTTT. Translated, it gives CASSLGTVDTEAFF. V gene TRBV5-4 combines with J gene TRBJ1-1; D is ambiguous. V was shortened by 0 bases and J by 3 bases, with 9 bases between the two germline ends. CDR3 length: 14 residues. Germline V gives CDR1 SGHNT, CDR2 YYREEE (reference sequence).

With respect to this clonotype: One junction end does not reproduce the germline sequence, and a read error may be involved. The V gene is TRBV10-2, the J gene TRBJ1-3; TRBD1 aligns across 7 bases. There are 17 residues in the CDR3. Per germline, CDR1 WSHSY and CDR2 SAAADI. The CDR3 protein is CARDRRLYTRSGNTVYF. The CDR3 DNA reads TGCGCCAGGGACAGGAGACTTTATACTCGCTCTGGAAACACCGTATATTTT.

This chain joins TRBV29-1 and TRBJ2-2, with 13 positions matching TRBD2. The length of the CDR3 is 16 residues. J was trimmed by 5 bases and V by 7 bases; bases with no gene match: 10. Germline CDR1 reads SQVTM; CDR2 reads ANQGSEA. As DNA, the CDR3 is TGCAGCGCCAATTCCCCGGGACTAGCGGGAACCGGGGAGCTGTTTTTT. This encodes CSANSPGLAGTGELFF.

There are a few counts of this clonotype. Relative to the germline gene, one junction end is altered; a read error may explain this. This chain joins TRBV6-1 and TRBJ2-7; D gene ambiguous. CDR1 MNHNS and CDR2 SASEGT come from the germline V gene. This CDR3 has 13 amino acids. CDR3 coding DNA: TGTGCCAGCAGTATTAAGCTTTCCTCCGAGCAGTACTTC. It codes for CASSIKLSSEQYF.

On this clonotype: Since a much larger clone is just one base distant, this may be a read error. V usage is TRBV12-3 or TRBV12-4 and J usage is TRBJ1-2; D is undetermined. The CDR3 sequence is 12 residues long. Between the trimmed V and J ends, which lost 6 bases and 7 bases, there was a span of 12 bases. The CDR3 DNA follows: TGTGCCAGCAGGCCATCCCTCTCTGGCTACACCTTC. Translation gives CASRPSLSGYTF.